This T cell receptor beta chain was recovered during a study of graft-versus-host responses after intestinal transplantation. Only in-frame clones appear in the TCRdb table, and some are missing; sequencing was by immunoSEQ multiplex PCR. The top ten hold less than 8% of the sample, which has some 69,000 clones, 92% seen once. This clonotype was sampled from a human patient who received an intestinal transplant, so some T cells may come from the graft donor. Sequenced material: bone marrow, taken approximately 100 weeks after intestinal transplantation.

CDR3 in amino acids: CAWRVGNTEAFF. CDR3 sequence (DNA): TGTGCCTGGAGGGTCGGGAACACTGAAGCTTTCTTT. The chain couples TRBV30 to TRBJ1-1; D remains ambiguous. V was pared by 3 bases and J by 1 base, with 6 bases between. From germline, CDR1 is GTSNPN and CDR2 SVGIG (reference sequence). This CDR3 spans 12 amino acids. Complete variable domain (other parts from reference TRBV30 and TRBJ1-1): SQTIHQWPATLVQPVGSPLSLECTVEGTSNPNLYWYRQAAGRGLQLLFYSVGIGQISSEVPQNLSASRPQDRQFILSSKKLLLSDSGFYLCAWRVGNTEAFFGQGTRLTVV.